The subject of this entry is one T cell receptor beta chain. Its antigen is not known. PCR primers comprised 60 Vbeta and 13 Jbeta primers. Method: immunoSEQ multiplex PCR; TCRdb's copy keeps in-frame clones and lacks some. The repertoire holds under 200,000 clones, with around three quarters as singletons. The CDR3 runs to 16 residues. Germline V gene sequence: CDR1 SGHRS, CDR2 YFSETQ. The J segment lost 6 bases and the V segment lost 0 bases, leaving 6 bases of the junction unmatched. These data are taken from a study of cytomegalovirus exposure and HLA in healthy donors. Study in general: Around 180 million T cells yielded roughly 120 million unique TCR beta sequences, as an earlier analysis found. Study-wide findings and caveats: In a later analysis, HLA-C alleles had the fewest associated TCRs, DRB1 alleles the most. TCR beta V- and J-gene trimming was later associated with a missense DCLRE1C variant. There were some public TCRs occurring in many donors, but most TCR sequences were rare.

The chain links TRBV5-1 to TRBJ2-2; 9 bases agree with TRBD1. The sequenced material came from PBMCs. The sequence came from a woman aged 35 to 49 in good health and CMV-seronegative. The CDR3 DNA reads TGCGCCAGCAGCTTGGGTGGACAGGGGACTCCCGGGGAGCTGTTTTTT. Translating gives CASSLGGQGTPGELFF.